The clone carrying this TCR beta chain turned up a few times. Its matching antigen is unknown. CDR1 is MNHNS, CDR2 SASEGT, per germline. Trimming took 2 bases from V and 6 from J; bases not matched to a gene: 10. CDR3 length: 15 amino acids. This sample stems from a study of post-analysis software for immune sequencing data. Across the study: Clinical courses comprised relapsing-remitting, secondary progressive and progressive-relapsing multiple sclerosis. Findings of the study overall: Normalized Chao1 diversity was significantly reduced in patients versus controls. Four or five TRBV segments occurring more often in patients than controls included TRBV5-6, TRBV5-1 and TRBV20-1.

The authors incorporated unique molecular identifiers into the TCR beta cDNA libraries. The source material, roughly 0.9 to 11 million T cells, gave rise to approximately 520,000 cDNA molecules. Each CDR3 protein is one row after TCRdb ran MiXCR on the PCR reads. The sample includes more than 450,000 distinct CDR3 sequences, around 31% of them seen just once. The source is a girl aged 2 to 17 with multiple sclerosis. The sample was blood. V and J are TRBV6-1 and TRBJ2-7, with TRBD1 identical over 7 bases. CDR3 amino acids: CASSETDRAPTEQYF. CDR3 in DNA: TGTGCCAGCAGTGAAACTGACAGGGCACCCACCGAGCAGTACTTC.